This TCR beta chain was captured by sequencing in a study of shared clonotypes between healthy human individuals. V shed 7 bases and J 4 bases; nucleotides not matched to a gene: 14. The length of the CDR3 is 16 residues. In germline, CDR1 is MDHEN, CDR2 SYDVKM. Profiling relied on immunoSEQ multiplex PCR, and the TCRdb table lists in-frame clones only, not all of them. The sample yields 400,000 to 550,000 clones, roughly 85% seen once. The gene calls are TRBV28 and TRBJ2-7, with 9 bases aligning to TRBD1. The source is a woman in her thirties or forties in good health. Some clones in this sample may be carry-over from other donors' samples. The source material was PBMCs. CDR3 coding DNA: TGTGCCAGCAATCCCCCCCCCGGGACAGGGAAATACGAGCAGTACTTC. Translation: CASNPPPGTGKYEQYF.